The sequence of this TCR beta chain was determined in a study of cytomegalovirus exposure and HLA in healthy donors. Note on this clone: Its antigen remains unknown.

Study-level results: The CMV antigen specificity of three CMV-associated chains was confirmed through in vitro analysis. Subsequent analysis of the 120 or so validation repertoires found a tendency for first-cohort TCR clusters to co-occur. There were some public TCRs occurring in many donors, but most TCR sequences were rare.

TCRdb keeps only in-frame clones here, not all; method: immunoSEQ multiplex PCR. This sample has fewer than 250,000 clones, with about 84% found just once. The V and J ends lost 6 bases and 0 bases respectively, with 15 bases between them. Germline lookup yields CDR1 SGHTA and CDR2 FQGNSA. CDR3 size: 15 residues. This receptor was obtained from a woman between 18 and 29 years old in good health and CMV-seronegative. The rearrangement links TRBV7-2 to TRBJ2-7; D is possibly TRBD1 (5 bases). Sequenced sample: PBMCs. The CDR3 spells CASRDPWGYSYEQYF. CDR3 coding DNA: TGTGCCAGCAGGGACCCCTGGGGCTACTCCTACGAGCAGTACTTC.